These 22 T cell receptor beta chains were all obtained from the same sample, sequenced in a study of PD-1 blockade in classical Hodgkin lymphoma. The repertoire was sequenced with immunoSEQ multiplex PCR; TCRdb's copy has only in-frame clones and lacks some. This table has 20,000 to 30,000 clones, 81% appearing once. All trial patients relapsed after autologous stem cell transplantation. The specimen comprised peripheral blood mononuclear cells (PBMCs), sampled before the second cycle of nivolumab. The receptors were sampled from a human donor with classical Hodgkin lymphoma.

The chain carries TRBV5-1 and TRBJ1-4, with a tentative D call TRBD1 (5 bases). The CDR3 sequence is 15 residues long. Looked up from germline, CDR1 is SGHRS and CDR2 is YFSETQ. Trimming stripped 1 base from V and 8 bases from J, with 15 bases between. CDR3 in DNA: TGCGCCAGCAGCTTGTCGGAGGGGTTAAAGGAAAAACTGTTTTTT. This codes for CASSLSEGLKEKLFF.

This clone appeared once. The J gene is TRBJ2-1, the V gene TRBV18; D is perhaps TRBD1 (6 bases). Germline V gene sequence: CDR1 KGHSH, CDR2 LQKENI. CDR3 length: 15 residues. The V gene lost 1 base and the J gene lost 7 bases, with 14 bases spanning the gap. The chain's CDR3 is CASSPLQGIGNEQFF. The DNA of the CDR3 is TGTGCCAGCTCACCACTCCAGGGGATCGGGAATGAGCAGTTCTTC.

The chain has TRBV19 and TRBJ2-7; maybe TRBD2 (6 bases). This CDR3 spans 14 amino acids. Trimming left V 6 bases short and J 3 bases short, with 15 bases between. Germline V gene lookup returns CDR1 LNHDA and CDR2 SQIVND (reference sequence). DNA of the CDR3: TGTGCCAGTAGCCATCCGGGGGAAGGCTACGAGCAGTACTTC. It codes for CASSHPGEGYEQYF.

The chain uses TRBV2 and TRBJ2-1, with 9 positions matching TRBD2. CDR1 and CDR2 (germline): SNHLY, FYNNEI. This CDR3 has 15 amino acids. Germline trimming cut 8 bases from V and 7 bases from J; bases unmatched to any gene: 12. The CDR3 is CASPTRLAERNEQFF. The CDR3 DNA reads TGTGCCAGCCCCACTAGACTAGCGGAAAGGAATGAGCAGTTCTTC. The complete variable domain, with remaining parts taken from reference TRBV2 and TRBJ2-1, reads EPEVTQTPSHQVTQMGQEVILRCVPISNHLYFYWYRQILGQKVEFLVSFYNNEISEKSEIFDDQFSVERPDGSNFTLKIRSTKLEDSAMYFCASPTRLAERNEQFFGPGTRLTVL.

The chain combines TRBV27 with TRBJ2-1; the match to TRBD2 covers 7 bases. The ends lost 6 bases at V and 6 bases at J; junction bases unmatched: 11. Germline V gene data show CDR1 as MNHEY and CDR2 as SMNVEV (reference sequence). The CDR3 extends over 15 amino acids. DNA for the CDR3: TGTGCCAGCAGCGCACTGGGCGGGAGTTTCAATGAGCAGTTCTTC. This gives the protein CASSALGGSFNEQFF.

In its sample, this clone was seen a few times. This chain uses TRBV19 with TRBJ2-3, with 8 positions matching TRBD2. The CDR3 loop spans 14 amino acids. Per germline, CDR1 LNHDA and CDR2 SQIVND (reference sequence). The V segment lost 4 bases and the J segment 9 bases; nucleotides outside the gene matches: 9. CDR3 DNA: TGTGCCAGTAGTACCGGACTAGCCGGGATAACGCAGTATTTT. This encodes CASSTGLAGITQYF.

The genes are TRBV11-2 and TRBJ2-2, with a tentative D call TRBD2 (5 bases). The CDR3 has 15 amino acids. V was trimmed by 7 bases and J by 4 bases, leaving 16 bases between them. Germline V gene lookup returns CDR1 SGHAT and CDR2 FQNNGV. CDR3 sequence: CASTKSGEPTGELFF. CDR3 DNA: TGTGCCAGCACGAAAAGCGGAGAACCCACCGGGGAGCTGTTTTTT.

This chain uses TRBV5-5 with TRBJ2-5; D might be TRBD1 (5 bases). Deletions cut 2 bases from V and 5 bases from J, with 10 bases between. Germline V gives CDR1 SGHKS, CDR2 YYEKEE (reference sequence). The CDR3 runs to 13 residues. In DNA form, the CDR3 reads TGTGCCAGCAGCTTTCAGGGTTCGGAGACCCAGTACTTC. Its translation is CASSFQGSETQYF.

This sequence joins TRBV15 and TRBJ2-1, with D uncertain. This CDR3 has 10 residues. Germline lookup yields CDR1 LNHNV and CDR2 YYDKDF (reference sequence). Deletions cut 1 base from V and 9 bases from J, with 1 base between. CDR3 in amino acids: CATSRGEQFF. The CDR3 DNA follows: TGTGCCACCAGCAGAGGTGAGCAGTTCTTC.

This clone came up once. The chain uses TRBV13 and TRBJ2-5; perhaps D is TRBD1 or TRBD2 (5 bases each). CDR1 PRHDT and CDR2 FYEKMQ come from the germline V gene (reference sequence). Trimming left V 0 bases short and J 4 bases short, with 6 bases between. The CDR3 loop spans 13 amino acids. CDR3 loop: CASSLGGVETQYF. The CDR3 coding sequence is TGTGCCAGCAGCTTAGGGGGGGTAGAGACCCAGTACTTC.

A word on this clone: The sample has other DNA sequences that encode this CDR3 too. The CDR3 coding sequence is TGCGCCAGCAGCTTGGAAGGAAACACTGAAGCTTTCTTT. Protein: CASSLEGNTEAFF. V usage is TRBV5-1 and J usage is TRBJ1-1; unclear D gene. This CDR3 has 13 amino acids. The germline gives CDR1 SGHRS, CDR2 YFSETQ. The V and J ends lost 0 bases and 2 bases respectively, with 5 bases between them.

This chain connects TRBV30 to TRBJ1-2; no reliable D call. The CDR3 has 10 amino acids. V was clipped by 7 bases and J by 4 bases, with 7 bases between them. Per the germline V gene, CDR1 is GTSNPN and CDR2 is SVGIG (reference sequence). For the CDR3, the DNA is TGTGCCTCGACCAGCTATGGCTACACCTTC. It translates to CASTSYGYTF.

The chain couples TRBV7-9 to TRBJ1-2; 8 nucleotides match TRBD1. This CDR3 comprises 15 residues. Germline V gene data show CDR1 as SEHNR and CDR2 as FQNEAQ (reference sequence). V gave up 2 bases and J gave up 9 bases; unmatched junction bases: 11. The CDR3: CASSLRPDRGLSYTF. CDR3 nucleotide sequence: TGTGCCAGCAGCTTACGTCCCGACAGGGGTCTAAGCTACACCTTC. Based on the CDR3 plus reference TRBV7-9 and TRBJ1-2, the full variable domain is DTGVSQNPRHKITKRGQNVTFRCDPISEHNRLYWYRQTLGQGPEFLTYFQNEAQLEKSRLLSDRFSAERPKGSFSTLEIQRTEQGDSAMYLCASSLRPDRGLSYTFGSGTRLTVV.

The chain couples TRBV7-2 to TRBJ1-2; D unclear. The germline V gene has CDR1 SGHTA and CDR2 FQGNSA. The CDR3 consists of 15 residues. Trimming removed 1 base at V and 3 bases at J, with 12 bases between. CDR3 sequence reads: CASSLDHSLHYGYTF. In DNA form, the CDR3 reads TGTGCCAGCAGCTTAGATCACAGCTTACACTATGGCTACACCTTC.

This clone turned up a few times. This chain connects TRBV19 to TRBJ2-7; 9 bases map to TRBD1. J lost 5 bases, V lost 8 bases, and 10 bases had no gene match. The CDR3 loop spans 14 amino acids. Looked up from germline, CDR1 is LNHDA and CDR2 is SQIVND (reference sequence). The CDR3 protein is CASSKTGTGHEQYF. CDR3 coding DNA: TGTGCCAGTTCCAAAACCGGGACAGGGCACGAGCAGTACTTC.

The gene calls are TRBV5-1 and TRBJ1-1; possible D gene TRBD1, 5 bases. Germline V gives CDR1 SGHRS, CDR2 YFSETQ. The V end lost 4 bases, the J end lost 1 base, and 11 bases lay between the germline ends. The CDR3 has 14 residues. The chain's CDR3 is CASSGDGQNTEAFF. CDR3 DNA sequence: TGCGCCAGCAGCGGGGACGGCCAGAACACTGAAGCTTTCTTT.

The sample holds one count of this clone. The chain combines TRBV5-5 with TRBJ2-5, with 7 bases that match TRBD1. V trimming: 0 bases; J trimming: 7 bases; junction bases outside the gene matches: 6. CDR3 size: 14 residues. Germline V gene sequence: CDR1 SGHKS, CDR2 YYEKEE (reference sequence). The CDR3 sequence is CASSLDRGYGTQYF. DNA for the CDR3: TGTGCCAGCAGCTTGGACAGGGGCTACGGGACCCAGTACTTC. The full variable domain, in which reference TRBV5-5 and TRBJ2-5 provide the parts outside the CDR3, is DAGVTQSPTHLIKTRGQQVTLRCSPISGHKSVSWYQQVLGQGPQFIFQYYEKEERGRGNFPDRFSARQFPNYSSELNVNALLLGDSALYLCASSLDRGYGTQYFGPGTRLLVL.

CDR3 residues: CASSLGQGGYTF. Here the CDR3 DNA reads TGTGCCAGCAGTCTGGGGCAGGGAGGCTACACCTTC. The chain links TRBV11-3 to TRBJ1-2, with D tentatively TRBD1 (5 bases). V gave up 6 bases and J gave up 8 bases, with 13 bases separating them. There are 12 residues in the CDR3. Germline V gives CDR1 SGHNT, CDR2 YENEEA.

The chain combines TRBV15 with TRBJ1-4, with D unclear. The CDR3 runs to 14 residues. The V end lost 0 bases, the J end lost 9 bases, and 11 bases lay between the germline ends. Germline V gene sequence: CDR1 LNHNV, CDR2 YYDKDF (reference sequence). The CDR3 DNA reads as TGTGCCACCAGCAGAGATCTGGCAACCAAAAAACTGTTTTTT. Translated: CATSRDLATKKLFF.

The chain links TRBV5-4 to TRBJ1-3; 11 bases match TRBD1. Germline CDR1 and CDR2: SGHNT and YYREEE (reference sequence). The CDR3 is 16 amino acids. The V gene end was trimmed by 4 bases and the J gene end by 0 bases; junction bases not matched to a gene: 3. The CDR3 is CASSRTGGISGNTIYF. CDR3 coding DNA: TGTGCCAGCAGCCGGACAGGGGGCATCTCTGGAAACACCATATATTTT.

The chain couples TRBV27 to TRBJ1-5, with TRBD1 identical over 10 bases. Trimming cost V 6 bases and J 4 bases; bases outside gene matches: 6. The CDR3 runs 15 residues. Germline CDR1 MNHEY, CDR2 SMNVEV (reference sequence). The CDR3 DNA sequence: TGTGCCAGCAGGGACAGGGGGTCAGTAAATCAGCCCCAGCATTTT. It translates to CASRDRGSVNQPQHF.

V and J are TRBV7-9 and TRBJ2-7; 12 nucleotides match TRBD2. The V gene end was trimmed by 5 bases and the J gene end by 4 bases; junction bases not matched to a gene: 9. Germline V gene data show CDR1 as SEHNR and CDR2 as FQNEAQ (reference sequence). CDR3 size: 16 residues. Written as DNA, the CDR3 is TGTGCCAGCAGCGCCGGACTAGCGGGGCTTCTATACGAGCAGTACTTC. Translation gives CASSAGLAGLLYEQYF.